Sequencing of this T cell receptor (beta chain) was carried out in a study of blood T cell repertoires in COVID-19. Study in general: Specimens from acute and convalescent COVID-19 originated in the United States, Italy and Spain. T cells, B-cell-depleted T cells, or PBMCs supplied cDNA or gDNA.

Germline CDR1 and CDR2: ENHRY and SYGVKD. J lost 7 bases, V lost 6 bases, and 13 bases had no gene match. CDR3 length: 15 residues. Profiling relied on immunoSEQ multiplex PCR, and the TCRdb table lists in-frame clones only, not all of them. In the table there are 160,000 or so clones, roughly nine tenths of which are singletons. The TCR comes from a woman between 65 and 79 years old with acute or convalescent COVID-19. V gene TRBV10-3 combines with J gene TRBJ2-7; 9 bases match TRBD1. Sequenced: peripheral blood. CDR3 in amino acids: CAISLQGTGSGEQYF. CDR3 DNA: TGTGCCATCAGCCTCCAGGGGACAGGGTCTGGTGAGCAGTACTTC.